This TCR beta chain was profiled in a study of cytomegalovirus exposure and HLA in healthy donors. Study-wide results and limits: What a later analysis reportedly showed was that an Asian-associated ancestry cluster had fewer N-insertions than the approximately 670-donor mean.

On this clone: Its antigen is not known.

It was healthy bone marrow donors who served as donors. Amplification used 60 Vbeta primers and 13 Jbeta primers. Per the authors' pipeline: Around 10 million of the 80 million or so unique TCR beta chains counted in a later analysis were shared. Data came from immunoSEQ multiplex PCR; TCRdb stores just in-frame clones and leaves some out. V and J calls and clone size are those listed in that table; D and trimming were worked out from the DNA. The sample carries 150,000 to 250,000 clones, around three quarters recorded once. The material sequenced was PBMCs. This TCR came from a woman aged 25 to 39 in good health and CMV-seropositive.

CDR3 sequence reads: CASSAGQTFNEKLFF. The CDR3 DNA is TGTGCCAGCAGCGCCGGACAGACCTTTAATGAAAAACTGTTTTTT. The rearrangement links TRBV9 to TRBJ1-4; TRBD1 might be the D (6 bases). The CDR3 has 15 residues. The germline V and J ends were trimmed by 3 bases and 4 bases, with 13 bases remaining between them. Germline V gene sequence: CDR1 SGDLS, CDR2 YYNGEE.